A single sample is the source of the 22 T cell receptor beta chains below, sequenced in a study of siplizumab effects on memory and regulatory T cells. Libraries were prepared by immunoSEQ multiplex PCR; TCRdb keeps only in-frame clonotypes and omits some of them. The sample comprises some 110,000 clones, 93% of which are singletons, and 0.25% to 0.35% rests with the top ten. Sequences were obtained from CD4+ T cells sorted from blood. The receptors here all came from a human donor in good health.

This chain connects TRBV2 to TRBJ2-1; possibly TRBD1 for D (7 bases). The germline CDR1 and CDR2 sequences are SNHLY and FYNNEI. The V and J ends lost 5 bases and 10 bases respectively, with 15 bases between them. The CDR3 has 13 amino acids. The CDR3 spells CASSIQGGSEQFF. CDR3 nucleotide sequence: TGTGCCAGCAGTATTCAGGGGGGAAGCGAGCAGTTCTTC.

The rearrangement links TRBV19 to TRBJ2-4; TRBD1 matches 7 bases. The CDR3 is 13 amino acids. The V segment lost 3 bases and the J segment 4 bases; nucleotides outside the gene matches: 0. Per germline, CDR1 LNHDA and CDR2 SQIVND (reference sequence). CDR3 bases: TGTGCCAGTAGTATGGGACAGAAAAACATTCAGTACTTC. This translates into CASSMGQKNIQYF.

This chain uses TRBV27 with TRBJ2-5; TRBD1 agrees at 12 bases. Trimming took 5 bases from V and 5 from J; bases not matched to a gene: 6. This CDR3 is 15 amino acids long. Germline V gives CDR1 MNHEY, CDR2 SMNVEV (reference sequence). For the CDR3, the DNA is TGTGCCAGCAGTCTCGGGACAGGGGGCTTTGAGACCCAGTACTTC. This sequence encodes CASSLGTGGFETQYF.

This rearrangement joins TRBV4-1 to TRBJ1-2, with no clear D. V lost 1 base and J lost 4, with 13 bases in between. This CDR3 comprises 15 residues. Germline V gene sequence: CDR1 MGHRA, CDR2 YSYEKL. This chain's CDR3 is CASSQGPGESYGYTF. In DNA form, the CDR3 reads TGCGCCAGCAGCCAAGGCCCAGGAGAGAGCTATGGCTACACCTTC.

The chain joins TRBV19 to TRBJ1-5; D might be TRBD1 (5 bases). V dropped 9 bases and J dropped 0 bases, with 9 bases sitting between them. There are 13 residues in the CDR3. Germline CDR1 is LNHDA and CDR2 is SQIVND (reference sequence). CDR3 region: CASEGLSNQPQHF. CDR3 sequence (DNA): TGTGCCAGCGAGGGACTTAGCAATCAGCCCCAGCATTTT.

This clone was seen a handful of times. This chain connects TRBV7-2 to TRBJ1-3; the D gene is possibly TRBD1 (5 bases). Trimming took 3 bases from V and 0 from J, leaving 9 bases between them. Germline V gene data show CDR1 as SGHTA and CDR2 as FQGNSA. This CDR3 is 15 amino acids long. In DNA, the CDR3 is TGTGCCAGCAGCTTTTCAGGGAGCTCTGGAAACACCATATATTTT. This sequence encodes CASSFSGSSGNTIYF.

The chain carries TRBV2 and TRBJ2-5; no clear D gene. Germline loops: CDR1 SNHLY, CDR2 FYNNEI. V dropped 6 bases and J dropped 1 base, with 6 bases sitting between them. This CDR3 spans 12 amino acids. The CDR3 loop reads CASRRTQETQYF. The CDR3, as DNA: TGTGCCAGCAGGAGGACCCAAGAGACCCAGTACTTC.

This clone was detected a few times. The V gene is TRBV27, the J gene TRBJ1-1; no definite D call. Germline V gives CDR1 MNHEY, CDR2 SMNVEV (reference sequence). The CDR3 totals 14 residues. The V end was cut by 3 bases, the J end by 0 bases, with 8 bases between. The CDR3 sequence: CASSLGNLNTEAFF. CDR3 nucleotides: TGTGCCAGCAGTTTGGGGAACCTGAACACTGAAGCTTTCTTT.

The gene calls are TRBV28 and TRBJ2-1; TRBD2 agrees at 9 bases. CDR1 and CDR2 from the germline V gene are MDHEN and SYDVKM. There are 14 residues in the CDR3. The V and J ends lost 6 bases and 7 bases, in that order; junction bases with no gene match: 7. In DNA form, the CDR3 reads TGTGCCAGCAGGAATCTAGCGGGGAGTAATGAGCAGTTCTTC. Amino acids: CASRNLAGSNEQFF.

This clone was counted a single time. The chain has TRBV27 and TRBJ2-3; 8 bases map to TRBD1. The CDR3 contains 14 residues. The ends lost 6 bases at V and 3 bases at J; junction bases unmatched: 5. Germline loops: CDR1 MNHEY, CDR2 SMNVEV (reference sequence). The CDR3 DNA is TGTGCCAGCAGGCTGACAGGGGTTACAGATACGCAGTATTTT. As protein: CASRLTGVTDTQYF.

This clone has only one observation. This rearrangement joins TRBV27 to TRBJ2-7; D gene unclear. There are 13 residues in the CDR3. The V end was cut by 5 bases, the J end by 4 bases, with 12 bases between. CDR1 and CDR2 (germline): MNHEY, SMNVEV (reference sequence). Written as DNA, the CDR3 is TGTGCCAGCAGTCGTCAAATAATGTACGAGCAGTACTTC. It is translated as CASSRQIMYEQYF.

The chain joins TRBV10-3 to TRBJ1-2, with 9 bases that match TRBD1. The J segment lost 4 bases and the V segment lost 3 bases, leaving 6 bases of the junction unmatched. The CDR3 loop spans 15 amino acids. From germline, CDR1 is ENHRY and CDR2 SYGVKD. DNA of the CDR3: TGTGCCATCAGTGACCGGGACAGGGCCTCCTATGGCTACACCTTC. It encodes CAISDRDRASYGYTF.

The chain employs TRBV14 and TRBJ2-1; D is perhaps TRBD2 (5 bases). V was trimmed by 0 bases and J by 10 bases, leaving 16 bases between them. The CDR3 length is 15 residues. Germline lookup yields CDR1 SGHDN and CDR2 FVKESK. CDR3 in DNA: TGTGCCAGCAGCCAAGAACCAATACCTAGCAGCGAGCAGTTCTTC. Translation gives CASSQEPIPSSEQFF. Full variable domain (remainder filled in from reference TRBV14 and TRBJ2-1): EAGVTQFPSHSVIEKGQTVTLRCDPISGHDNLYWYRRVMGKEIKFLLHFVKESKQDESGMPNNRFLAERTGGTYSTLKVQPAELEDSGVYFCASSQEPIPSSEQFFGPGTRLTVL.

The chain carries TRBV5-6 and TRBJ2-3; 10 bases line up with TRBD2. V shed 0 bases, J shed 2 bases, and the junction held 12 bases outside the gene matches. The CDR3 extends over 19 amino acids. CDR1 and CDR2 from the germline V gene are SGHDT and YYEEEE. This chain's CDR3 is CASSLESGGASKTTDTQYF. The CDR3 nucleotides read TGTGCCAGCAGCTTGGAAAGCGGGGGGGCATCAAAAACCACAGATACGCAGTATTTT.

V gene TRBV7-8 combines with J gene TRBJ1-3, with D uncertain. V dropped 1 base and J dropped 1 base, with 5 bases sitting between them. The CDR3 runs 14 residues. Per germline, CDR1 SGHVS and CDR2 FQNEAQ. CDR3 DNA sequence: TGTGCCAGCAGCTTAGGGGGATCTGGAAACACCATATATTTT. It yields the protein CASSLGGSGNTIYF.

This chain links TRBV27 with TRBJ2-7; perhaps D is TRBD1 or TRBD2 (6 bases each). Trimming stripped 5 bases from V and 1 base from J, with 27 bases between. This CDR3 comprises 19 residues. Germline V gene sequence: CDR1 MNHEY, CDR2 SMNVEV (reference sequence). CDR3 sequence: CASSAGQPADSYGSYEQYF. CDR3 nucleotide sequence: TGTGCCAGCAGTGCGGGACAACCGGCTGACTCCTATGGTTCCTACGAGCAGTACTTC.

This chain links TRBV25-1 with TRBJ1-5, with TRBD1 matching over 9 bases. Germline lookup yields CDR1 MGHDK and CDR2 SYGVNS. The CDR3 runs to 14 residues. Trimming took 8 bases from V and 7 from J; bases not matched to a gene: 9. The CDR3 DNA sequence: TGTGCCAGCGGAAGGACAGGGGCCGGCCAGCCCCAGCATTTT. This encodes CASGRTGAGQPQHF.

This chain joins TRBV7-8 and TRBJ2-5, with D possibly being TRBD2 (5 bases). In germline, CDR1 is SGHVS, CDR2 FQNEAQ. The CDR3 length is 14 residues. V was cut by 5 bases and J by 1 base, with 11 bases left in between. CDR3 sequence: CASSQRGSQETQYF. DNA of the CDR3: TGTGCCAGCAGCCAACGAGGGAGCCAAGAGACCCAGTACTTC.

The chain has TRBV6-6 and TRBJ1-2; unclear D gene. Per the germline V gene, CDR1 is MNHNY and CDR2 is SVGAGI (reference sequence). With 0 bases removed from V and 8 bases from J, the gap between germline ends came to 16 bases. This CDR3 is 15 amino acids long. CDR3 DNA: TGTGCCAGCAGTTACTCTGCCAACGGCCATTGGGGCTACACCTTC. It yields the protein CASSYSANGHWGYTF.

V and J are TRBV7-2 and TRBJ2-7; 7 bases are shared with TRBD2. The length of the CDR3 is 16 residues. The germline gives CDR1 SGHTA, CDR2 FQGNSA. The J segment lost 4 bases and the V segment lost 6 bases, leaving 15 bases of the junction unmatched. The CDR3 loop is CASSWGGEVKSYEQYF. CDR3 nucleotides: TGTGCCAGCAGTTGGGGGGGAGAAGTAAAGTCGTACGAGCAGTACTTC.

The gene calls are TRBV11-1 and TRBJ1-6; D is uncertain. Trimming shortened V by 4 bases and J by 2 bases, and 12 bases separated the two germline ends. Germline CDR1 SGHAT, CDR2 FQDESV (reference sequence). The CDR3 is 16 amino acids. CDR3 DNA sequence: TGTGCCAGCAGCTCTGGACGTGGTGCCTATAATTCACCCCTCCACTTT. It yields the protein CASSSGRGAYNSPLHF.

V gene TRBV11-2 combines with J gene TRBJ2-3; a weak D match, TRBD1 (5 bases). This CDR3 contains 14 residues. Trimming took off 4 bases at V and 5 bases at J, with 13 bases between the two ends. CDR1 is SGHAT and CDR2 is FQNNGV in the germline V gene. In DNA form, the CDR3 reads TGTGCCAGCAGCTCAAGTGGGGCCGGAGATACGCAGTATTTT. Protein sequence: CASSSSGAGDTQYF.